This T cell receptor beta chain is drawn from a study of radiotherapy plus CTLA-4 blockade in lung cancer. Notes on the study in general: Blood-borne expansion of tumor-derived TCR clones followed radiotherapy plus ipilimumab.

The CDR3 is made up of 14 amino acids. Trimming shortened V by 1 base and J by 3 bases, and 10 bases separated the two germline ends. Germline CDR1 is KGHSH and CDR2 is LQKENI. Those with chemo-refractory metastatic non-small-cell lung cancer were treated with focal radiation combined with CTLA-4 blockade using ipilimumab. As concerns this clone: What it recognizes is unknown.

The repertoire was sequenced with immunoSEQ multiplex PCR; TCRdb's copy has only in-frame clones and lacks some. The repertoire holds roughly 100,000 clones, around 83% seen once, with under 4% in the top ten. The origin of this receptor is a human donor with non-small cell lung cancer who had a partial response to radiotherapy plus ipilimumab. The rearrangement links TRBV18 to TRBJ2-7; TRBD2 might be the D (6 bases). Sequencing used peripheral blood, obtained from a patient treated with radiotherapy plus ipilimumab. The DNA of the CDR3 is TGTGCCAGCTCACCACGAGGAGGGATCTACGAGCAGTACTTC. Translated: CASSPRGGIYEQYF.